This TCR beta chain appears in the sequencing data of a study of cytomegalovirus exposure and HLA in healthy donors. Germline V gene data show CDR1 as SGHNT and CDR2 as YYREEE (reference sequence). This CDR3 region has 14 residues. J lost 1 base, V lost 2 bases, and 2 bases had no gene match. PCR primers comprised 60 Vbeta and 13 Jbeta primers. Clones were read by immunoSEQ multiplex PCR, and TCRdb kept only the in-frame ones, dropping some. Among 75,000 to 100,000 clones listed, approximately 75% were seen once. The sample consisted of PBMCs. The chain recombines TRBV5-4 with TRBJ2-5; 7 nucleotides agree with TRBD1. This TCR derives from a woman in her seventies in good health and CMV-seropositive. The CDR3 DNA follows: TGTGCCAGCAGCTTTGGACAGGCCCAAGAGACCCAGTACTTC. It codes for CASSFGQAQETQYF.